The rows below give T cell receptor beta chains drawn from one sample of a study of T cell repertoires in cytomegalovirus infection. Each CDR3 protein is one row after TCRdb ran MiXCR on the reads. The sample holds 270,000 or so distinct CDR3 sequences, over 15% seen once. Source material: CD8+ T cells from PBMCs. The receptors were gathered from a human donor in good health (CMV status not recorded). Some clones in this sample may be carry-over from other donors' samples. Both conserved end residues are part of each CDR3. The D gene is left open where the match is weak. The size of a clone is reported for some rows only, either as once, few or many, or as a class for expanded clones.

>-|-|TRBV29-1|TRBJ2-5
TGCAGCGTTGAAGAGGGGCTAGCCCAAGAGACCCAGTACTTC
CSVEEGLAQETQYF
>few|-|TRBV7-3|TRBJ2-1
TGTGCCAGCAGCTTAGGGTGGAACTCCTACAATGAGCAGTTCTTC
CASSLGWNSYNEQFF
>-|TRBD1|TRBV7-9|TRBJ1-4
TGTGCCAGCAGCCCAACTGGGTTGGGACAGTTGGCGAAACTGTTTTTT
CASSPTGLGQLAKLFF
>few|TRBD2|TRBV2|TRBJ2-1
TGTGCCAGCAGTGACGGGGGGATTCTGGGTGAGCAGTTCTTC
CASSDGGILGEQFF
>many|TRBD2|TRBV7-2|TRBJ2-3
TGTGCCAGCAGCTTGTTCGGCGGGGGGCTGGGAGATACGCAGTATTTT
CASSLFGGGLGDTQYF
>few|TRBD1|TRBV28|TRBJ1-1
TGTGCCAGCAGAGAAACAGGGGATAGTAGGAAGACTGAAGCTTTCTTT
CASRETGDSRKTEAFF
>-|TRBD1|TRBV3-1|TRBJ2-1
TGTGCCAGCAGCCAAGTTATACGACAGGGGGGCTACAATGAGCAGTTCTTC
CASSQVIRQGGYNEQFF
>-|TRBD2|TRBV5-6|TRBJ2-5
TGTGCCAGCAGCTTGGGGTCTAGCGGGTACCAAGAGACCCAGTACTTC
CASSLGSSGYQETQYF
>-|-|TRBV11-2|TRBJ1-1
TGTGCCAGCAGCTGGTGGGCAGGGCCTGAGGGCACTGAAGCTTTCTTT
CASSWWAGPEGTEAFF
>many|-|TRBV6-2/TRBV6-3|TRBJ1-1
TGTGCCAGCAGTTACTGGGATGAAGCTTTCTTT
CASSYWDEAFF
>-|TRBD2|TRBV20-1|TRBJ2-1
TGCAGTGCTGTGACTAGCGGGGGGTCCTACAATGAGCAGTTCTTC
CSAVTSGGSYNEQFF
>few|-|TRBV29-1|TRBJ2-7
TGCAGCGGAGCCACAGGGAGCGGCTACGAGCAGTACTTC
CSGATGSGYEQYF
>many|-|TRBV7-8|TRBJ1-1
TGTGCCAGCAGCCCTACATTGAACACTGAAGCTTTCTTT
CASSPTLNTEAFF
>-|-|TRBV7-2|TRBJ2-1
TGTGCCAGCAGCTTAGGTGGGGGGCGTTACTCCTACAATGAGCAGTTCTTC
CASSLGGGRYSYNEQFF
>few|-|TRBV6-5|TRBJ2-7
TGTGCCAGCAGTTACTCGACACTGAGCCCTTACGAGCAGTACTTC
CASSYSTLSPYEQYF
>-|-|TRBV7-4|TRBJ1-1
TGTGCCAGCAGCCCAACGTACACAGGCCTAGGCACTGAAGCTTTCTTT
CASSPTYTGLGTEAFF
>few|-|TRBV6-5|TRBJ1-1
TGTGCCAGCAGTTACTCGAATGTCCAGGCGAACACTGAAGCTTTCTTT
CASSYSNVQANTEAFF
>many|TRBD2|TRBV7-2|TRBJ2-7
TGTGCCAGCAGCTTAGAACTTCTATCGCTCGGGGCAGTTGATCAGCGGGAGTACGAGCAGTACTTC
CASSLELLSLGAVDQREYEQYF
>many|-|TRBV4-1|TRBJ1-5
TGCGCCAGCAGCCGAAATTTAGGAAACAGGGAGCCCCAGCATTTT
CASSRNLGNREPQHF
>many|TRBD2|TRBV7-2|TRBJ2-2
TGTGCCAGCAGCTTACTAGCGGGGGTCGGCGGGGAGCTGTTTTTT
CASSLLAGVGGELFF
>many|TRBD2|TRBV19|TRBJ2-3
TGTGCCAGTTCGACGGGGGGACGGAGCACAGATACGCAGTATTTT
CASSTGGRSTDTQYF
>many|-|TRBV7-2|TRBJ1-1
TGTGCCAGCAGCAACGCTGCGGGGGTTAACACTGAAGCTTTCTTT
CASSNAAGVNTEAFF
>few|-|TRBV6-6|TRBJ1-4
TGTGCCAGCAGTTACAGACCCAGAGCAACTAATGAAAAACTGTTTTTT
CASSYRPRATNEKLFF
>few|-|TRBV7-9|TRBJ2-5
TGTGCCAGCAGCTTACCCCTCGACAGTCTGGAGACCCAGTACTTC
CASSLPLDSLETQYF
>many|-|TRBV7-6|TRBJ2-7
TGTGCCAGCAGCAACTATGGGGAGAGGAGTTACGAGCAGTACTTC
CASSNYGERSYEQYF
>few|-|TRBV14|TRBJ1-1
TGTGCCAGCAGCCAAGACGGAAGTTACACTGAAGCTTTCTTT
CASSQDGSYTEAFF
>-|TRBD1|TRBV6-5|TRBJ2-5
TGTGCCAGCAGTTACTTATTGGGACAGGGTTGGGAGACCCAGTACTTC
CASSYLLGQGWETQYF
>few|-|TRBV6-1|TRBJ2-1
TGTGCCAGCAGTGGGGGCCTCAGCTCCTACAATGAGCAGTTCTTC
CASSGGLSSYNEQFF
>many|-|TRBV7-8|TRBJ2-3
TGTGCCAGCAGTACGGAGGGTAGGGAGAGCACAGATACGCAGTATTTT
CASSTEGRESTDTQYF
>few|TRBD1|TRBV5-6|TRBJ2-2
TGTGCCAGCAGCTTGGGGACAGGGTGGACGAACACCGGGGAGCTGTTTTTT
CASSLGTGWTNTGELFF
>-|-|TRBV3-1|TRBJ2-3
TGTGCCAGCAGCCAAGATGGGACCACCACAGATACGCAGTATTTT
CASSQDGTTTDTQYF
>-|-|TRBV5-6|TRBJ2-7
TGTGCCAGCAGCTTGGGAAACTCCTACGAGCAGTACTTC
CASSLGNSYEQYF
>many|TRBD2|TRBV7-2|TRBJ2-1
TGTGCCAGCAGCCTCAATGGCGGGGGGTCTCCCTACAATGAGCAGTTCTTC
CASSLNGGGSPYNEQFF
>few|-|TRBV2|TRBJ1-2
TGTGCCAGCAAAGCCTATGGCTACACCTTC
CASKAYGYTF
>few|TRBD1|TRBV2|TRBJ2-7
TGTGCCAGCATGGGACAGAGGGAGCAGTACTTC
CASMGQREQYF
>many|-|TRBV27|TRBJ1-5
TGTGCCAGCAGTTTAGTTGCAGCCAAGATACCCAATCAGCCCCAGCATTTT
CASSLVAAKIPNQPQHF
>-|-|TRBV7-9|TRBJ2-3
TGTGCCAGCAGCTACCGGGACCAAAGTACAGATACGCAGTATTTT
CASSYRDQSTDTQYF
>few|-|TRBV7-6|TRBJ2-7
TGTGCCAGCAGCTTACCGGGGAGGTACGAGCAGTACTTC
CASSLPGRYEQYF
>many|-|TRBV7-9|TRBJ2-1
TGTGCCAGCAGCTTGAGACAGGTTCATAGGGGTGAGCAGTTCTTC
CASSLRQVHRGEQFF
>few|-|TRBV29-1|TRBJ2-3
TGCAGCGTTGCCACAGGGTCCGGCACAGATACGCAGTATTTT
CSVATGSGTDTQYF
>-|TRBD1|TRBV24-1|TRBJ1-2
TGTGCCACCAGTGCCGGGGACAGGGGCGGTTACTATGGCTACACCTTC
CATSAGDRGGYYGYTF
>many|TRBD1|TRBV7-9|TRBJ2-1
TGTGCCAGCAGCCCCTGGGACAGGGAGGGTCATGAGCAGTTCTTC
CASSPWDREGHEQFF
>-|-|TRBV24-1|TRBJ2-7
TGTGCCACCAGTGGGGACACCTACGAGCAGTACTTC
CATSGDTYEQYF
>many|TRBD2|TRBV7-3|TRBJ2-3
TGTGCCAGCAGCTTAAAGTCGCGACTAGCGACAGATACGCAGTATTTT
CASSLKSRLATDTQYF
>-|-|TRBV6-1|TRBJ2-5
TGTGCCAGCAGTTATACAGATGGACAAGAGACCCAGTACTTC
CASSYTDGQETQYF
>-|-|TRBV20-1|TRBJ1-2
TGCAGTGCTCCCCGGGGGTTCTATGGCTACACCTTC
CSAPRGFYGYTF
>few|-|TRBV27|TRBJ2-7
TGTGCCAGCAGTTTACATGGACAGTATCCCTACGAGCAGTACTTC
CASSLHGQYPYEQYF
>-|-|TRBV7-2|TRBJ2-1
TGTGCCAGCAGCTTAGTAAATCGCGAGAACAATGAGCAGTTCTTC
CASSLVNRENNEQFF
>few|TRBD2|TRBV12-3/TRBV12-4|TRBJ2-1
TGTGCCAGCAGTTCAACGGCTAGCGGGGGGATCGGCAATGAGCAGTTCTTC
CASSSTASGGIGNEQFF